This record looks at one TCR beta chain sequence and its context. The antigen remains undetermined. The junction and the germline gene differ at one end; a read error may be behind it. The CDR3 is made up of 14 amino acids. The sample belongs to a study of T cells in Graves' hyperthyroidism and ophthalmopathy. The study, taken as a whole, reports: Most thyroid-expanded clonotypes above 0.001 were also found in blood.

It was uncontrolled infection, other autoimmune disease, pregnancy or lactation that excluded patients. From RNA transcripts, TCR beta CDR3 regions were amplified. In the first-round RT-PCR of the TCR CDR3, the HTBI primer set was used. Each CDR3 protein is one row after TCRdb ran MiXCR on the multiplex PCR reads. Of 380,000 or so distinct CDR3 sequences listed, approximately 15% are singletons. This sequence joins TRBV12-3 or TRBV12-4 and TRBJ1-2, with TRBD1 identical over 8 bases. The sample comprised blood. The TCR comes from a woman aged 25 to 39 with Graves' hyperthyroidism. The CDR3 spells CGSRGSGTGHGYTF. Written as DNA, the CDR3 is TGTGGCAGCAGGGGCTCCGGGACAGGACATGGCTACACCTTC.